The rows below give T cell receptor beta chains drawn from one sample of a study of CD8 T cells in ankylosing spondylitis. A single record per CDR3 protein comes from TCRdb applying MiXCR to the 5' RACE reads. The sample lists just over 300,000 distinct CDR3 sequences, 20% to 25% occurring once. The sequencing input was blood, either unsorted or a sorted T cell fraction (not recorded which). The origin of the receptors is a female donor with ankylosing spondylitis or in good health (not recorded which). CDR3s leave out the opening cysteine and the closing phenylalanine or tryptophan. Only part of the rows carry a size: once, few, many, or a class if the clone is expanded.

clone_size j_call v_call cdr3_aa
few TRBJ1-6 TRBV20-1 SARQDRRFSYNSPLH
. TRBJ2-1 TRBV20-1 SARDPSLSSYNEQF
many TRBJ2-7 TRBV7-9 ASSLILAGTGEQY
. TRBJ2-1 TRBV18 ASSRTHPSGSKDEQF
. TRBJ1-1 TRBV3-1 ASSPTSFANTEAF
many TRBJ2-3 TRBV5-1 ASSLESRNTDTQY
. TRBJ1-4 TRBV11-2 ASSPTGWAVLKATNEKLF
. TRBJ2-3 TRBV19 ASRDATPGTQY
. TRBJ1-1 TRBV7-2 ASSLGRSGVF
. TRBJ1-5 TRBV28 ASSPARTGWGQPQH
few TRBJ2-3 TRBV20-1 SATDGRASSNTQY
. TRBJ1-5 TRBV20-1 SAGQPSNQPQH
many TRBJ2-5 TRBV29-1 SVEDRGSGETQY
. TRBJ2-1 TRBV28 ASSPRTSGRRNEQF
few TRBJ2-1 TRBV20-1 SARRRDAPNNEQF
few TRBJ2-5 TRBV28 ASGRVGKETQY
. TRBJ2-1 TRBV14 ASSQDGLSEQF
few TRBJ2-2 TRBV10-1 ASSGPANTGELF
few TRBJ2-5 TRBV5-1 ASSTGLVRETQY
. TRBJ2-3 TRBV29-1 SVTEPLAGEKDTQY
. TRBJ2-3 TRBV5-4 ASSSGPGQGSTDTQY
. TRBJ2-2 TRBV10-3 AISEVERGELF
. TRBJ2-5 TRBV7-2 ASSLVGTTQETQY
many TRBJ1-2 TRBV12-3/TRBV12-4 ASSPQRNNYGYT
. TRBJ2-1 TRBV6-2/TRBV6-3 ASSLTVYNEQF
. TRBJ2-7 TRBV20-1 RTGVGGEQY
. TRBJ1-2 TRBV5-5 ASSLDHYGYT
few TRBJ1-1 TRBV6-1 ASSRDSPYVVEAF
. TRBJ2-7 TRBV7-2 ASTPRSGSYEQY
. TRBJ2-1 TRBV11-3 ASSLGGRQEEQF
few TRBJ2-2 TRBV12-3/TRBV12-4 ASKGGARRDTGELF
many TRBJ1-2 TRBV12-3/TRBV12-4 ASSSHGRNYGYT
few TRBJ2-7 TRBV20-1 SARGQGAYEQY
. TRBJ1-4 TRBV6-1 ASRTGGSREKLF
few TRBJ1-5 TRBV20-1 SAYRGQDPIAPQH
few TRBJ2-5 TRBV28 ASSLPQQAQY
many TRBJ1-1 TRBV29-1 SVGGSGFSLDTEAF
many TRBJ2-1 TRBV6-2/TRBV6-3 ASSRYNEQF
. TRBJ2-4 TRBV20-1 SAIPSGRGGIQY
. TRBJ2-2 TRBV18 ASSPSYRDGELF
. TRBJ2-1 TRBV20-1 SARASGRTNEQF
few TRBJ2-5 TRBV4-2 ASSQDGGGQETQY
few TRBJ2-7 TRBV12-3/TRBV12-4 ASRRRLVNEQY
many TRBJ1-1 TRBV29-1 SVDPRQGADTEAF
. TRBJ1-5 TRBV18 ASSTSAVYSNQPQH
. TRBJ1-1 TRBV6-1 ASSTGPEDTEAF
few TRBJ2-7 TRBV10-3 AISPQGAKSYEQY
few TRBJ2-5 TRBV6-2/TRBV6-3 ASSYSAAGVEETQY
few TRBJ1-2 TRBV12-3/TRBV12-4 ASSLTDSGYGYT
. TRBJ1-2 TRBV7-3 ASSSTGPYGYT
many TRBJ1-2 TRBV29-1 SPRRLTGYT
few TRBJ2-7 TRBV20-1 SPWGSSYEQY
. TRBJ1-5 TRBV2 ASRPTDSRTQPQH
. TRBJ2-7 TRBV11-1 ASGEDSLAGFPLHAYEQY
few TRBJ2-5 TRBV6-1 ASTIPGLRKETQY
. TRBJ2-1 TRBV11-2 ASSRTSGRPPSEQF
. TRBJ2-2 TRBV4-3 ASSQAIIGELF